This T cell receptor beta chain appears in the sequencing data of a study of cytomegalovirus exposure and HLA in healthy donors. Study-wide points: According to the study, approximately 150 TCR beta chains were cytomegalovirus-associated. Accurate predictions that matched the HLA-A and HLA-B alleles of most subjects were reportedly made from TCR beta sequences.

The ends were cut back, 5 bases at V and 0 bases at J, with 10 bases in the middle. CDR1 is MNHEY and CDR2 is SVGAGI in the germline V gene. CDR3 size: 14 residues. As to this clone: Its specificity is unknown.

Use of 60 Vbeta and 13 Jbeta primers characterized the PCR. Using immunoSEQ multiplex PCR, the repertoire was profiled, and TCRdb retains in-frame clones only, with some absent. The top ten clones hold roughly 1.6% of a sample with about 120,000 clones, about 69% of them seen once. The source material was PBMCs. The rearrangement joins TRBV6-5 to TRBJ1-1, with D possibly matching TRBD1 (5 bases). This clonotype was sampled from a woman under 30 in good health and CMV-seronegative. CDR3 loop: CASSPTALNTEAFF. The CDR3, as DNA: TGTGCCAGCAGTCCGACAGCCCTGAACACTGAAGCTTTCTTT.